These 13 T cell receptor beta chains were all obtained from the same sample, sequenced in a study of T cell changes during pregnancy in multiple sclerosis. The protocol was immunoSEQ multiplex PCR, while the TCRdb copy is restricted to in-frame clones and leaves out a portion. The sample comprises 39,000 or so clones, about nine tenths of which are singletons, and over 8% rests with the top ten. The source material was CD8+ T cells from peripheral blood mononuclear cells, sampled in the first trimester of pregnancy. Receptors were obtained from a female donor with multiple sclerosis, enrolled in a pregnancy study.

V gene TRBV4-3 combines with J gene TRBJ2-1, with D possibly TRBD1 on 6 matching bases. CDR1 is LGHNA and CDR2 is YSLEER in the germline V gene. V lost 0 bases, J lost 6 bases, and 15 bases lay in between. The CDR3 runs 16 residues. The CDR3 DNA reads as TGCGCCAGCAGCCAAGATTCCCAGGGGACATTCAATGAGCAGTTCTTC. Amino acids: CASSQDSQGTFNEQFF.

V and J are TRBV4-3 and TRBJ2-2; the D gene is possibly TRBD2 (5 bases). This CDR3 is built from 14 residues. The germline CDR1 and CDR2 sequences are LGHNA and YSLEER. Trimming pared 0 bases from V and 5 bases from J, leaving 7 bases between. CDR3 coding DNA: TGCGCCAGCAGCCAAGATCCGGGAACCGGGGAGCTGTTTTTT. This translates into CASSQDPGTGELFF.

J is TRBJ2-1 and V is TRBV7-6, with TRBD1 identical over 9 bases. Germline V gives CDR1 SGHVS, CDR2 FNYEAQ. This CDR3 contains 15 residues. V lost 4 bases to trimming and J lost 2 bases; unmatched junction nucleotides: 3. CDR3 sequence: CASSSTGGAYNEQFF. The CDR3 DNA reads TGTGCCAGCAGCTCGACAGGGGGGGCCTACAATGAGCAGTTCTTC.

This clone came up a few times. The J gene is TRBJ2-7, the V gene TRBV7-9, with D perhaps matching TRBD1 (6 bases). Per the germline V gene, CDR1 is SEHNR and CDR2 is FQNEAQ (reference sequence). The CDR3 consists of 15 residues. V gave up 3 bases and J gave up 3 bases, with 15 bases separating them. The CDR3, as DNA: TGTGCCAGCAGCTTTGGACAGACCTTCAACTACGAGCAGTACTTC. It specifies CASSFGQTFNYEQYF. The full variable domain, rest sourced from reference TRBV7-9 and TRBJ2-7, is DTGVSQNPRHKITKRGQNVTFRCDPISEHNRLYWYRQTLGQGPEFLTYFQNEAQLEKSRLLSDRFSAERPKGSFSTLEIQRTEQGDSAMYLCASSFGQTFNYEQYFGPGTRLTVT.

This chain uses TRBV11-2 with TRBJ2-3; TRBD1 might be the D (6 bases). This CDR3 spans 19 amino acids. Trimming shortened V by 1 base and J by 0 bases, and 20 bases separated the two germline ends. Germline V gene sequence: CDR1 SGHAT, CDR2 FQNNGV. The CDR3 region is CASSLVGGRGASSTDTQYF. The CDR3 DNA follows: TGTGCCAGCAGCTTAGTAGGGGGACGGGGAGCATCTAGCACAGATACGCAGTATTTT.

This rearrangement joins TRBV4-2 to TRBJ1-3; D gene uncertain. Germline loops: CDR1 LGHNA, CDR2 YNFKEQ. CDR3 length: 16 amino acids. The V end lost 0 bases, the J end lost 4 bases, and 13 bases lay between the germline ends. The CDR3 DNA sequence: TGTGCCAGCAGCCAAGATCATGGGGAGCCAGGAAACACCATATATTTT. This codes for CASSQDHGEPGNTIYF.

The chain couples TRBV6-1 to TRBJ2-7, with a possible D match to TRBD2 (5 bases). Germline lookup yields CDR1 MNHNS and CDR2 SASEGT. Trimming left V 7 bases short and J 4 bases short, with 14 bases between. The CDR3 sequence is 13 residues long. The CDR3 loop reads CASIGVLTYEQYF. In DNA, the CDR3 is TGTGCCAGCATCGGGGTTTTGACGTACGAGCAGTACTTC.

This clone was picked up one time. The chain carries TRBV11-2 and TRBJ2-7; 9 nucleotides line up with TRBD2. J was trimmed by 4 bases and V by 6 bases; bases with no gene match: 1. The length of the CDR3 is 12 residues. Germline V gene sequence: CDR1 SGHAT, CDR2 FQNNGV. CDR3 bases: TGTGCCAGCAGGGCGGGAGGGTACGAGCAGTACTTC. It translates to CASRAGGYEQYF. Using reference TRBV11-2 and TRBJ2-7 for the parts outside the CDR3, the full variable domain is EAGVAQSPRYKIIEKRQSVAFWCNPISGHATLYWYQQILGQGPKLLIQFQNNGVVDDSQLPKDRFSAERLKGVDSTLKIQPAKLEDSAVYLCASRAGGYEQYFGPGTRLTVT.

V and J are TRBV7-2 and TRBJ1-5; 7 positions agree with TRBD1. There are 14 residues in the CDR3. J was trimmed by 2 bases and V by 5 bases; bases with no gene match: 3. In germline, CDR1 is SGHTA, CDR2 FQGNSA. As DNA, the CDR3 is TGTGCCAGCAGCCGGACAGGAGGCAATCAGCCCCAGCATTTT. The encoded protein is CASSRTGGNQPQHF.

This clone was detected once. The chain is built from TRBV5-1 and TRBJ2-3; TRBD2 matches 13 bases. V was clipped by 7 bases and J by 7 bases; unmatched bases: 15. Germline V CDR1 and CDR2: SGHRS, YFSETQ. The CDR3 runs 17 residues. The DNA of the CDR3 is TGCGCCAGCTCAGAGGGGACTAGCGGGGAGGGCCCCAATACGCAGTATTTT. This translates into CASSEGTSGEGPNTQYF.

The V gene is TRBV30, the J gene TRBJ1-6, with 10 bases aligning to TRBD1. V trimming: 1 base; J trimming: 8 bases; junction bases outside the gene matches: 8. The CDR3 runs 16 residues. Germline V gene lookup returns CDR1 GTSNPN and CDR2 SVGIG (reference sequence). This CDR3 reads CAWSDPGQGLHSPLHF. For the CDR3, the DNA is TGTGCCTGGAGTGACCCGGGACAGGGGCTACATTCACCCCTCCACTTT.

The chain recombines TRBV6-5 with TRBJ1-1; D perhaps matches TRBD1 (5 bases). The CDR3 totals 14 residues. Germline V gene lookup returns CDR1 MNHEY and CDR2 SVGAGI. Trimming took off 6 bases at V and 6 bases at J, with 17 bases between the two ends. The CDR3 DNA is TGTGCCAGCAGAAGAGTACCTCAGGGCGCTGAAGCTTTCTTT. Translation: CASRRVPQGAEAFF.

The sample holds one count of this clone. This chain uses TRBV27 with TRBJ1-2, with D unresolved. Trimming cost V 2 bases and J 7 bases, with 17 bases left between them. The CDR3 is 15 amino acids. CDR1 and CDR2 from the germline V gene are MNHEY and SMNVEV (reference sequence). The CDR3 spells CASSLALSGFSGYTF. CDR3 nucleotide sequence: TGTGCCAGCAGTTTAGCCTTATCCGGGTTTAGTGGCTACACCTTC.